Following are 6 T cell receptor beta chains from one sample sequenced in a study of blood T cell repertoires in COVID-19 (dated by TCRdb to the early 2020s). The library was made by the immunoSEQ multiplex PCR assay. The table comes from immuneACCESS by way of TCRdb, which keeps in-frame sequences with V and J called. Part of the clones is missing from these tables; in studies checked, under half for an unresolved V gene and the rest for unknown reasons. Within this sample are 150,000 to 200,000 clones, with 65% to 85% of them counted one time only. About 5% of the sample rests with the top ten. The sample consisted of PBMCs or T cells enriched from blood (not recorded which). These receptors were obtained from a woman aged 40 to 50 with acute COVID-19.

This clone was recorded only once. The J gene is TRBJ2-1, the V gene TRBV7-3; TRBD2 matches 9 bases. Germline CDR1 and CDR2: SGHTA and FQGTGA. The V segment lost 6 bases and the J segment 8 bases; nucleotides outside the gene matches: 8. The CDR3 extends over 14 amino acids. In nucleotides, the CDR3 is TGTGCCAGCAGTCCTAGCGGGACGCGTGATGAGCAGTTCTTC. This encodes CASSPSGTRDEQFF.

This clone has just a few counts. The CDR3, as DNA: TGTGCCAGCTCCCCAGGGGGGGACGGCTACACCTTC. This encodes CASSPGGDGYTF. This rearrangement joins TRBV18 to TRBJ1-2; 7 bases agree with TRBD1. The CDR3 contains 12 residues. V shed 6 bases, J shed 8 bases, and the junction held 6 bases outside the gene matches. The germline gives CDR1 KGHSH, CDR2 LQKENI.

The V and J genes are TRBV12-5 and TRBJ2-1; unclear D gene. V lost 3 bases and J lost 2, with 8 bases in between. The germline V gene has CDR1 LGHNT and CDR2 FRNRAP. The CDR3 extends over 14 amino acids. DNA for the CDR3: TGTGCTAGTGGTTTTGGCCTCGCCTACAATGAGCAGTTCTTC. It translates to CASGFGLAYNEQFF.

This chain links TRBV18 with TRBJ2-5; 15 bases fit TRBD2. V shed 3 bases and J 4 bases; nucleotides not matched to a gene: 0. This CDR3 region has 15 residues. CDR1 is KGHSH and CDR2 is LQKENI in the germline V gene. CDR3 region: CASSPGLAGGETQYF. In DNA, the CDR3 is TGTGCCAGCTCACCGGGACTAGCGGGAGGAGAGACCCAGTACTTC.

The chain has TRBV11-1 and TRBJ1-1; 7 bases fit TRBD1. The germline gives CDR1 SGHAT, CDR2 FQDESV (reference sequence). The CDR3 is made up of 13 amino acids. Trimming removed 5 bases from V and 6 bases from J; junction bases left unmatched: 6. The CDR3 region has the DNA TGTGCCAGCAGCACGACAGGGAGCGCTGAAGCTTTCTTT. Translation: CASSTTGSAEAFF. Based on the CDR3 plus reference TRBV11-1 and TRBJ1-1, the full variable domain is EAEVAQSPRYKITEKSQAVAFWCDPISGHATLYWYRQILGQGPELLVQFQDESVVDDSQLPKDRFSAERLKGVDSTLKIQPAELGDSAMYLCASSTTGSAEAFFGQGTRLTVV.

This clone was seen only once. The chain recombines TRBV7-2 with TRBJ2-7; D is ambiguous. Trimming pared 2 bases from V and 0 bases from J, leaving 11 bases between. The V gene's germline CDR1 is SGHTA and CDR2 FQGNSA. There are 15 residues in the CDR3. CDR3: CASSLTGFSSYEQYF. The CDR3 nucleotides read TGTGCCAGCAGCTTAACGGGTTTTAGCTCCTACGAGCAGTACTTC.